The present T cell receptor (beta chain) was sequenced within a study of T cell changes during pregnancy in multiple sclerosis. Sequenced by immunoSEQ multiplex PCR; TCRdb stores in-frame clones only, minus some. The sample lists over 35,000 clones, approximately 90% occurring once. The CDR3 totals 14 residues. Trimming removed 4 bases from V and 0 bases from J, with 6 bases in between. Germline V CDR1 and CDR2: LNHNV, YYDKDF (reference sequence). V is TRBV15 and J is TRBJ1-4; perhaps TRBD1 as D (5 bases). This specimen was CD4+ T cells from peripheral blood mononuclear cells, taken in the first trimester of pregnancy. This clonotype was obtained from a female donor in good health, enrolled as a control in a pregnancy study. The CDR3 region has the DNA TGTGCCACCAGCAAGGGGTCAACTAATGAAAAACTGTTTTTT. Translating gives CATSKGSTNEKLFF.